The TCR beta chain under discussion was sequenced for a study of cytomegalovirus exposure and HLA in healthy donors. Study-wide results and limits: As a later analysis revealed, the rate of TCR association differed by HLA locus, with DRB1 most and HLA-C fewest. HLA allele associations emerged for roughly 16,000 TCR beta sequences in a later analysis, at 0.05 false discovery rate.

Primers for the PCR totalled 60 Vbeta and 13 Jbeta. Data came from immunoSEQ multiplex PCR; TCRdb stores just in-frame clones and leaves some out. The repertoire has 110,000 or so clones, approximately 69% of them found once; the top ten carry more than 3.5%. This CDR3 comprises 13 residues. Trimming shortened V by 3 bases and J by 11 bases, and 14 bases separated the two germline ends. Per the germline V gene, CDR1 is SGHTA and CDR2 is FQGNSA. This clone was found a few times. Its antigen remains unknown. All the people who gave samples were healthy bone marrow donors. The source is a woman in her forties in good health and CMV-seropositive. The sample consisted of PBMCs. This chain joins TRBV7-2 and TRBJ1-5; D unclear. This CDR3 reads CASSFSPGGSQHF. In nucleotides, the CDR3 is TGTGCCAGCAGCTTCTCCCCGGGTGGGTCCCAGCATTTT.